A selection of T cell receptor beta chains follows, all from one sample in a study of cytomegalovirus exposure and HLA in healthy donors. Assay used: immunoSEQ multiplex PCR; TCRdb lists only in-frame clones, some missing. The sample holds 150,000 to 200,000 clones; approximately 87% are singletons and the top ten take roughly 1.4%. Sequenced input: PBMCs. All receptors come from a woman in her 30s in good health and CMV-seronegative. Both conserved end residues are part of each CDR3. Each record gives: clone size, V gene, D gene, J gene, CDR3 protein, CDR3 DNA. The D gene is left open where the match is weak. A row's size may be missing; if present it is once, few, many or a size class.

.	TRBV5-4	.	TRBJ2-7	CASSSPYEQYF	TGTGCCAGCAGCTCCCCTTACGAGCAGTACTTC
.	TRBV5-1	TRBD2	TRBJ2-3	CASSLDGLGGDTQYF	TGCGCCAGCAGCTTGGATGGCTTGGGGGGGGATACGCAGTATTTT
.	TRBV11-2	TRBD1	TRBJ1-5	CASSLSGTGSSQPQHF	TGTGCCAGCAGCTTATCCGGGACAGGATCGTCCCAGCCCCAGCATTTT
few	TRBV19	TRBD1	TRBJ2-7	CASSIGGTGDEQYF	TGTGCCAGTAGTATTGGGGGGACAGGGGACGAGCAGTACTTC
.	TRBV29-1	TRBD1	TRBJ1-2	CSVAGQGSVGYTF	TGCAGCGTTGCAGGACAGGGGTCGGTTGGCTACACCTTC
once	TRBV7-2	TRBD1	TRBJ1-1	CASSSLSGTGSPEAFF	TGTGCCAGCAGCTCCCTGTCCGGGACAGGGTCCCCTGAAGCTTTCTTT
.	TRBV4-2	.	TRBJ1-4	CASSQSMGRGEKLFF	TGTGCCAGCAGCCAATCAATGGGAAGGGGTGAAAAACTGTTTTTT
.	TRBV13	.	TRBJ2-3	CASLVKGAGTQYF	TGTGCCAGCCTCGTTAAGGGGGCGGGGACGCAGTATTTT
.	TRBV6-1	.	TRBJ2-7	CASRQSHEQYF	TGTGCCAGCAGGCAGTCTCACGAGCAGTACTTC
.	TRBV6-1	.	TRBJ1-1	CASSENGENTEAFF	TGTGCCAGCAGTGAAAACGGGGAGAACACTGAAGCTTTCTTT
.	TRBV5-4	TRBD2	TRBJ2-1	CASSAGLAGGPSDNEQFF	TGTGCCAGCAGCGCCGGACTAGCGGGGGGGCCGTCGGACAATGAGCAGTTCTTC
.	TRBV5-6	.	TRBJ2-2	CASSKDTGYLGELFF	TGTGCCAGCAGCAAAGATACAGGGTATCTAGGGGAGCTGTTTTTT
.	TRBV5-1	TRBD1	TRBJ2-1	CASSLAGTEWDEQFF	TGCGCCAGCAGCTTGGCCGGGACAGAGTGGGATGAGCAGTTCTTC
.	TRBV7-9	TRBD1	TRBJ1-1	CASSLAQGGAEAFF	TGTGCCAGCAGCTTAGCGCAGGGGGGTGCTGAAGCTTTCTTT
.	TRBV27	TRBD1	TRBJ1-1	CASLKDRQNTEAFF	TGTGCCAGCCTCAAGGACAGGCAGAACACTGAAGCTTTCTTT
.	TRBV5-4	TRBD2	TRBJ2-2	CASSLAAGGHTGELFF	TGTGCCAGCAGCTTGGCAGCGGGGGGGCACACCGGGGAGCTGTTTTTT
.	TRBV23-1	TRBD2	TRBJ2-1	CASSPATGRRSGGYNNEQFF	TGCGCCAGCAGTCCAGCAACGGGTAGGCGCAGCGGGGGGTATAACAATGAGCAGTTCTTC
.	TRBV30	TRBD1	TRBJ1-5	CAWENSQGMGQPQHF	TGTGCCTGGGAGAACTCACAGGGGATGGGTCAGCCCCAGCATTTT
.	TRBV15	TRBD1	TRBJ2-7	CATSRGQGAYYEQYF	TGTGCCACCAGCAGAGGACAGGGAGCCTATTACGAGCAGTACTTC
.	TRBV30	TRBD1	TRBJ2-7	CAWGTGSYEQYF	TGTGCCTGGGGGACAGGGAGCTACGAGCAGTACTTC
.	TRBV29-1	.	TRBJ1-1	CSVEDRIDTEAFF	TGCAGCGTTGAGGACAGAATCGACACTGAAGCTTTCTTT
.	TRBV4-1	TRBD1	TRBJ1-1	CASSHSGGTEAFF	TGCGCCAGCAGCCACTCAGGGGGCACTGAAGCTTTCTTT
.	TRBV15	TRBD2	TRBJ2-5	CATSTGGLDQETQYF	TGTGCCACCAGCACAGGCGGACTAGACCAAGAGACCCAGTACTTC
.	TRBV9	TRBD1	TRBJ2-1	CASSPGQGSYNEQFF	TGTGCCAGCAGCCCAGGACAGGGTTCCTACAATGAGCAGTTCTTC
.	TRBV29-1	.	TRBJ1-2	CSVESLQDYGYTF	TGCAGCGTTGAAAGCCTACAGGACTATGGCTACACCTTC
.	TRBV27	.	TRBJ1-1	CASRGGAVAFF	TGTGCCAGCAGAGGGGGGGCTGTAGCTTTCTTT
.	TRBV5-1	.	TRBJ1-2	CASSFADSSGGYTF	TGCGCCAGCAGCTTCGCGGACTCGTCCGGGGGCTACACCTTC
.	TRBV2	.	TRBJ2-5	CASSGTVLAQETQYF	TGTGCCAGCAGTGGGACAGTTTTGGCCCAAGAGACCCAGTACTTC
.	TRBV6-1	.	TRBJ1-1	CASSEWGDTEAFF	TGTGCCAGCAGTGAATGGGGGGACACTGAAGCTTTCTTT
.	TRBV7-2	.	TRBJ2-3	CASSSLDTQYF	TGTGCCAGCAGCTCTCTCGATACGCAGTATTTT
.	TRBV5-6	TRBD1	TRBJ2-7	CASSFRGTGRHEQYF	TGTGCCAGCAGCTTTCGAGGGACAGGGAGACACGAGCAGTACTTC
.	TRBV6-5	.	TRBJ1-3	CASSHSTGNTIYF	TGTGCCAGCAGCCACAGCACTGGAAACACCATATATTTT
.	TRBV5-1	.	TRBJ2-7	CASSLGVGGSSYEQYF	TGCGCCAGCAGCTTGGGTGTCGGGGGAAGCTCCTACGAGCAGTACTTC
.	TRBV5-1	TRBD1	TRBJ1-4	CASSAGQGRIANEKLFF	TGCGCCAGCAGCGCGGGACAGGGAAGAATTGCCAACGAAAAACTGTTTTTT
.	TRBV2	TRBD1	TRBJ1-3	CASSHLGTDVSGNTIYF	TGTGCCAGCAGCCACCTAGGGACAGACGTCTCTGGAAACACCATATATTTT
.	TRBV5-4	TRBD1	TRBJ1-2	CASRGGQGPNYGYTF	TGTGCCAGCAGAGGAGGACAGGGTCCTAACTATGGCTACACCTTC
.	TRBV5-1	.	TRBJ1-2	CASSSLSLMTGRRYGYTF	TGCGCCAGCAGCTCCCTAAGCTTAATGACAGGCCGGCGGTATGGCTACACCTTC
.	TRBV6-5	TRBD2	TRBJ2-3	CASSWGGTDTQYF	TGTGCCAGCAGTTGGGGGGGGACAGATACGCAGTATTTT
.	TRBV19	.	TRBJ2-7	CASSEAGVPDEQYF	TGTGCCAGTAGTGAAGCAGGGGTACCGGACGAGCAGTACTTC
.	TRBV27	.	TRBJ1-1	CASSLPPTGTNTEAFF	TGTGCCAGCAGTTTACCCCCGACAGGCACGAACACTGAAGCTTTCTTT
once	TRBV5-1	TRBD2	TRBJ2-1	CASSPSGGYNEQFF	TGCGCCAGCAGCCCCAGCGGGGGGTACAATGAGCAGTTCTTC
.	TRBV4-1	TRBD2	TRBJ2-3	CASSQQRGSPDTQYF	TGCGCCAGCAGCCAACAGCGGGGTAGTCCAGATACGCAGTATTTT
.	TRBV19	TRBD1	TRBJ2-5	CASSADRVGGETQYF	TGTGCCAGTAGCGCGGACAGGGTAGGGGGGGAGACCCAGTACTTC
.	TRBV4-1	TRBD1	TRBJ2-1	CASSPTPGTGSYNEQFF	TGCGCCAGCAGCCCGACCCCCGGGACAGGGTCCTACAATGAGCAGTTCTTC